This TCR beta chain was captured in a study of blood T cells in healthy people across ages. This clonotype was seen only a few times. Its target is unknown. The CDR3 runs 12 residues. Looked up from germline, CDR1 is SQVTM and CDR2 is ANQGSEA. V was trimmed by 7 bases and J by 11 bases, leaving 20 bases between them. Then a second PCR, running about 6 to 11 cycles, was carried out with a sample-barcoded 5' primer and a J-beta primer mix. Sequencing yielded, for each sample, at least 3 million paired-end reads carrying CDR3. TCRdb processed the 5' RACE reads anew with MiXCR; each CDR3 protein has one entry. The data show about 760,000 distinct CDR3 sequences, with around 25% seen just once and 8% to 10% held by the top ten. Peripheral blood samples of approximately 10 milliliters were drawn from each donor. Each sample provided at least 5 micrograms of extracted total RNA. Study-wide results and limits: TCR beta diversity tracked closely with naive T cell percentage.

These data also featured in a second study, about T cells of mothers and their children.

The sample taken for sequencing was blood. The rearrangement links TRBV29-1 to TRBJ2-5; D may be TRBD1 or TRBD2 (5 bases each). This TCR derives from a boy between 10 and 17 years old in good health. The CDR3 coding sequence is TGCAGCGCTACCCTGGCCCTCGGGGCTCAGTACTTC. Protein product: CSATLALGAQYF.